This record looks at one T cell receptor beta chain sequence and its context. This record belongs to a study of CD8 T cells in Susac syndrome. Trimming removed 10 bases from V and 5 bases from J; junction bases left unmatched: 15. This CDR3 has 15 residues. Per the germline V gene, CDR1 is MNHEY and CDR2 is SVGEGT. cDNA came from about 0.51 to 1 ug RNA primed by random hexamers. TCRdb passed the immunoSEQ multiplex PCR reads through MiXCR, listing each CDR3 protein once. The data hold some 110,000 distinct CDR3 sequences, with 85% to 95% observed a single time. V and J are TRBV6-2 or TRBV6-3 and TRBJ2-5; TRBD1 aligns across 8 bases. Sequenced: CD4+ T cells from PBMCs. The receptor was derived from a human donor with multiple sclerosis. CDR3 sequence: CATNPIQGAQETQYF. The CDR3 DNA is TGTGCCACCAATCCCATCCAGGGGGCTCAGGAGACCCAGTACTTC.